This record looks at one T cell receptor (beta chain) sequence and its context. The entry originates in a study of sequential checkpoint blockade in melanoma. In the study overall: Randomization was 1:1 between first-line nivolumab→ipilimumab and ipilimumab→nivolumab. After both sequences, patients received maintenance nivolumab.

V was cut by 1 base and J by 4 bases, with 8 bases left in between. Looked up from germline, CDR1 is MGHRA and CDR2 is YSYEKL. CDR3 length: 13 residues. TCRdb's copy holds only in-frame clones and misses some; the assay was immunoSEQ multiplex PCR. The sample shows about 37,000 clones, approximately 84% of them seen only once. Treatment: randomized to nivolumab then ipilimumab (arm A) or the reverse (arm B). From thawed PBMCs, live CD3+CD8+ cells negative for CD19 and CD56 were sorted. The genes are TRBV4-1 and TRBJ2-7; D is unclear. The clonotype originates from a human donor with melanoma. The input for sequencing was CD8+ T cells sorted from blood (inferred from file names), taken from a patient given nivolumab and ipilimumab in sequence. The CDR3 protein is CASSQGPFYEQYF. In nucleotides, the CDR3 is TGCGCCAGCAGCCAAGGTCCATTTTACGAGCAGTACTTC.